This T cell receptor (beta chain) was identified during a study of T-cell reconstitution after alpha-beta-depleted transplantation in children (dated by TCRdb to 2016 to 2017). At the level of the whole study: The study quantitatively tracked T-cell immune reconstitution after TCRalphabeta/CD19-depleted allogeneic hematopoietic cell transplantation in children using TCR repertoire profiling. Beyond this particular receptor, the publication reports: The frequencies of hyperexpanded clones fell over the following months, and after one year, T-cell counts and TCRbeta diversity were mostly attributed to newly produced T cells. In some patients, high TCRbeta diversity at day 60 was attributed to recipient T cells and intrathymic progenitors that had survived conditioning. The apparently early alphabetaT-cell count recovery about two months after transplant was reportedly dependent on only several hundred rapidly expanded clones derived from non-depleted graft cells.

The treatment or condition label of this sample denotes: allogeneic hematopoietic cell transplantation with graft depleted of TCRalphabeta T cells and CD19 B cells. The transplant recipients were children given TCRalphabeta/CD19-depleted allogeneic hematopoietic cell grafts. Comments on this clonotype: Its antigen is not yet known. The record has no base qualities; no much larger clone is one base away.

The CDR3 runs 13 residues from the cysteine to the phenylalanine. Just the 39-base CDR3 DNA is kept, in frame starting at base 1. CDR1 DFQATT and CDR2 SNEGSKA are derived from the germline V gene (reference sequence). V has 8 bases trimmed and J has 0 bases trimmed; junction bases matching no gene number 4. Preparation of the library involved PCR. Sequencing used an Illumina HiSeq 2500. TCR libraries were prepared with molecular barcoding, using unique molecular identifiers to normalize TCRbeta repertoire quantification. TCRdb reprocessing: public reads trimmed at Q25 with fastp, clones called with MiXCR, in-frame beta chains kept. When rows share a CDR3 protein, they turn into one entry using the most common DNA and genes. Here the sample has about 640,000 distinct CDR3 sequences; 10% to 15% occur a single time. The ten largest clonotypes hold approximately 2% of the sample.

The source material was PBMCs, mostly from graft donor cells, sampled 360 days after TCRalphabeta/CD19-depleted stem cell transplant. The sequence joins TRBV20-1 to TRBJ2-1, and 7 bases in between align with TRBD2. The clonotype comes from a male patient younger than 18 who had a stem cell transplant for acute myeloid leukemia, so the T cells may come from the graft donor. The CDR3 region reads CSSTSVSYNEQFF. The sequenced DNA: TGCAGTTCTACTAGCGTCTCCTACAATGAGCAGTTCTTC.